The T cell receptor beta chain described here comes from a study of persistence of HIV-infected CD4 T cells. Study in general: Donors were ART-treated; their CMV- and Gag-responding CD4+ T cells were isolated.

The V end was cut by 4 bases, the J end by 0 bases, with 15 bases between. Germline-derived CDR1 and CDR2 are SNHLY and FYNNEI. This CDR3 comprises 16 residues. Cells were stimulated with overlapping HIV-1 Gag 15-mer peptides. CD40L/CD69 double-negative CD45RO-high memory CD4+ T cells were collected. The immunoSEQ assay was version 4, run in survey mode. Produced via immunoSEQ multiplex PCR; TCRdb's table is partial and in-frame only. The sample lists about 40,000 clones; around 78% were seen once. Comment on this clone: Its antigen remains unidentified.

The sequence was obtained from an adult man with HIV who was CMV-seropositive. The sample in question was CD4+ T cells sorted from PBMCs after roughly 20-hour stimulation, obtained from a patient who received antiretroviral therapy. V gene TRBV2 combines with J gene TRBJ1-2; possibly TRBD1 for D (5 bases). The CDR3 sequence is CASSAIPGLANYGYTF. DNA of the CDR3: TGTGCCAGCAGTGCTATTCCGGGACTAGCTAACTATGGCTACACCTTC.